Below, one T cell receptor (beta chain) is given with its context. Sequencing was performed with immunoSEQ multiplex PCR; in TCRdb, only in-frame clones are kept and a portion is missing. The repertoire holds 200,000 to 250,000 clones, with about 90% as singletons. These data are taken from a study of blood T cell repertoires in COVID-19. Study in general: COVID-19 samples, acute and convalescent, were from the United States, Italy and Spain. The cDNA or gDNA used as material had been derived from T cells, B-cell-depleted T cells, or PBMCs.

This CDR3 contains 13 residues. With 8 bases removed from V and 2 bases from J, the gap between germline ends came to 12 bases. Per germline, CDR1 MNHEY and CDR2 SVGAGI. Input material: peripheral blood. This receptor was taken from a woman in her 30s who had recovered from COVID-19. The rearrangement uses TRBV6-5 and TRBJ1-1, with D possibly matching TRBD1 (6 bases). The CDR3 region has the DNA TGTGCCAGCGGGGACACCTTAAACACTGAAGCTTTCTTT. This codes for CASGDTLNTEAFF.